The 5 T cell receptor beta chains below all came from one sample that was sequenced in a study of blood T cell repertoires in COVID-19 (TCRdb year 2020). The library came from the immunoSEQ multiplex PCR assay. The immuneACCESS repertoire file appears here via TCRdb, limited to in-frame rearrangements. These files lack a portion of the clones; in checked studies, under half of the deficit traces to unresolved V genes, and the cause of the others is not known. The sample yields more than 85,000 clones; around 75% were counted once. Around 22% of the sample is in the top ten clones. The sequencing sample was made of peripheral blood. These receptors came from a man between 65 and 79 years old with acute or convalescent COVID-19.

This clone was counted once. CDR3 nucleotides: TGTGCCAGCAGTGAAACCCTAGCGGTCCAAGAGACCCAGTACTTC. As protein: CASSETLAVQETQYF. The genes are TRBV6-1 and TRBJ2-5; 7 bases match TRBD2. Germline V gene sequence: CDR1 MNHNS, CDR2 SASEGT. The CDR3 extends over 15 amino acids. The V gene end was trimmed by 2 bases and the J gene end by 1 base; junction bases not matched to a gene: 4.

This clone was counted a single time. The CDR3 coding sequence is TGTGCCAGCAGCCCCCAGGGGTATAATTCACCCCTCCACTTT. Amino acids: CASSPQGYNSPLHF. This chain links TRBV28 with TRBJ1-6; D possibly corresponds to TRBD1 (6 bases). The CDR3 has 14 residues. Trimming stripped 6 bases from V and 4 bases from J, with 10 bases between. Germline lookup yields CDR1 MDHEN and CDR2 SYDVKM.

On this clone: Sequence at one end of the junction differs from germline and may be a read error. The gene calls are TRBV6-6 and TRBJ1-2; possibly TRBD1 for D (5 bases). The CDR3 runs 14 residues. In germline, CDR1 is MNHNY, CDR2 SVGAGI (reference sequence). This CDR3 reads CASSYWGGRDGHTF. The DNA for the CDR3 is TGTGCCAGCAGTTACTGGGGCGGCAGGGATGGCCACACCTTC.

V usage is TRBV9 and J usage is TRBJ2-3; 8 nucleotides match TRBD2. The germline V gene has CDR1 SGDLS and CDR2 YYNGEE. The V gene end was trimmed by 2 bases and the J gene end by 2 bases; junction bases not matched to a gene: 4. This CDR3 has 15 residues. CDR3 amino acids: CASSVLAGFTDTQYF. In DNA form, the CDR3 reads TGTGCCAGCAGCGTTCTAGCGGGTTTCACAGATACGCAGTATTTT.

The sample holds a few counts of this clone. The chain couples TRBV7-8 to TRBJ2-1; no clear D. CDR1 and CDR2 from the germline V gene are SGHVS and FQNEAQ. V was trimmed by 0 bases and J by 7 bases, leaving 10 bases between them. The CDR3 loop spans 14 amino acids. The DNA for the CDR3 is TGTGCCAGCAGCTTAGCGAGTAATAGAAATGAGCAGTTCTTC. Its translation is CASSLASNRNEQFF.